The T cell receptor beta chain described here comes from a study of tumor-infiltrating lymphocytes in oesophageal squamous cell carcinoma. Per the germline V gene, CDR1 is SGHVS and CDR2 is FQNEAQ. The CDR3 has 17 amino acids. TCRdb independently ran MiXCR on the PCR reads; one entry per CDR3 protein. The table lists under 20,000 distinct CDR3 sequences, 40% to 45% of them singletons. The TCR sequence derives from a male donor with esophageal squamous cell carcinoma. What was sequenced was esophageal tumor tissue. This chain joins TRBV7-8 and TRBJ2-5, with unresolved D. The assigned J gene may be wrong: the sequence end matches TRBJ2-7 better. The CDR3 loop is CASSLAPTWRWYYEQYF. In DNA form, the CDR3 reads TGTGCCAGCAGCTTAGCGCCGACATGGAGATGGTACTACGAGCAGTACTTC.